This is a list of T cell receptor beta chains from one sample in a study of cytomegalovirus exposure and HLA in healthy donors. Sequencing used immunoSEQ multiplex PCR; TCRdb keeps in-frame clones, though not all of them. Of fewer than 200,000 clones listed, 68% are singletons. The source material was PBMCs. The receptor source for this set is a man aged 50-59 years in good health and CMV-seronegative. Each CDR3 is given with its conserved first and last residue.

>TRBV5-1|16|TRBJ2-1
CASSRDTGSGNNEQFF
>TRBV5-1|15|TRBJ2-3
CASSFQGAPTDTQYF
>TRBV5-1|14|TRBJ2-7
CASSLETGTYEQYF
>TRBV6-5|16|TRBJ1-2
CASSYSTAARHYGYTF
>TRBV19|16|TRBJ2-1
CASSPVAGGPYNEQFF
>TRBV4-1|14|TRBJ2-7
CASSQETGKNEQYF
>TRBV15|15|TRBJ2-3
CATYQRGGFFDTQYF
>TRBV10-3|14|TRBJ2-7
CAISAGTGEYEQYF
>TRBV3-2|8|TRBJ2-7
CAIRGQYF
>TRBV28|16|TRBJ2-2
CASSPLFPGDTGELFF
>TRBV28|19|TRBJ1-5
CASSPPGQGVSNSNQPQHF
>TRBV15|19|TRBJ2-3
CATSRELGLAGGTGDTQYF
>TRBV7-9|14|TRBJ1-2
CASSAGGMNYGYTF
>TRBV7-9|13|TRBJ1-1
CASSLEASTGAFF